This T cell receptor (beta chain) was sequenced for a study of glioma-infiltrating T cells after dendritic cell vaccination. The method was immunoSEQ multiplex PCR; TCRdb's version includes in-frame clones alone and lacks a portion of them. Of more than 55,000 clones in the sample, about 85% are singletons; the top ten hold just under 9%. J gave up 1 base and V 4 bases, and 4 bases lay outside the gene matches. Germline-derived CDR1 and CDR2 are SEHNR and FQNEAQ (reference sequence). This CDR3 has 15 amino acids. Documented time point: after dendritic cell vaccination, including at tumor progression/relapse. PBMC were collected before vaccination, two weeks after the third vaccination, and at progression.

V is TRBV7-9 and J is TRBJ1-5, with 7 bases fitting TRBD1. The input for sequencing was blood, taken after dendritic cell vaccination. The TCR was taken from a human donor with glioblastoma. CDR3 bases: TGTGCCAGCAGCTCCCTACAGGGGAGCAATCAGCCCCAGCATTTT. Encoded protein: CASSSLQGSNQPQHF. Together with reference TRBV7-9 and TRBJ1-5, the CDR3 gives the full variable domain: DTGVSQNPRHKITKRGQNVTFRCDPISEHNRLYWYRQTLGQGPEFLTYFQNEAQLEKSRLLSDRFSAERPKGSFSTLEIQRTEQGDSAMYLCASSSLQGSNQPQHFGDGTRLSIL.